Listed here are 32 T cell receptor beta chains from one sample, sequenced in a study of T cells in Graves' hyperthyroidism and ophthalmopathy (dated by TCRdb to between 2018 and 2021). The library was built by means of multiplex PCR. Sequencer: Illumina HiSeq 2000. TCR beta CDR3 regions were amplified from RNA transcripts. The first round of RT-PCR for the TCR CDR3 was performed with the HTBI primer set and the Qiagen OneStep RT-PCR kit. TCRdb ran its own pipeline on the public reads, namely fastp trimming at Q25 and MiXCR clone calling, and kept in-frame beta chains. Duplicate CDR3 protein sequences are folded into a single record with the most common DNA and genes. The sample table lists some 500,000 distinct CDR3 sequences, around 15% of them with a count of one. The ten top clones hold around 17% of the sample. Sequenced input: blood. All receptors come from a woman aged 18-29 years with Graves' hyperthyroidism.

This clonotype was seen ten or more times. This chain links TRBV11-3 with TRBJ2-3, with D perhaps matching TRBD1 (5 bases). V gave up 1 base and J gave up 4 bases, with 18 bases separating them. CDR3 length: 17 amino acids. The germline V gene has CDR1 SGHNT and CDR2 YENEEA. The CDR3 sequence is CASSLGLRVQAADTQYF. CDR3 nucleotide sequence: TGTGCCAGCAGCTTAGGGTTACGGGTACAGGCCGCAGATACGCAGTATTTT.

This clonotype occurred many times. The chain employs TRBV30 and TRBJ1-2; D might be TRBD1 (5 bases). CDR3 size: 15 residues. Germline V gives CDR1 GTSNPN, CDR2 SVGIG (reference sequence). Trimming took 0 bases from V and 8 from J, leaving 19 bases between them. The CDR3 here is CAWSVRTNQLSGYTF. As DNA, the CDR3 is TGTGCCTGGAGTGTCCGGACAAATCAACTATCAGGCTACACCTTC.

This sequence joins TRBV19 and TRBJ1-1; a weak D match, TRBD1 (5 bases). The CDR3 is 15 amino acids. CDR1 and CDR2 from the germline V gene are LNHDA and SQIVND (reference sequence). Trimming stripped 2 bases from V and 4 bases from J, with 14 bases between. The CDR3 nucleotides are TGTGCCAGTAGTATAACCAGAGGGGCTCCCACTGAAGCTTTCTTT. It specifies CASSITRGAPTEAFF. The whole variable domain, filled in from reference TRBV19 and TRBJ1-1, reads DGGITQSPKYLFRKEGQNVTLSCEQNLNHDAMYWYRQDPGQGLRLIYYSQIVNDFQKGDIAEGYSVSREKKESFPLTVTSAQKNPTAFYLCASSITRGAPTEAFFGQGTRLTVV.

V is TRBV7-3 and J is TRBJ2-1, with D perhaps TRBD1 or TRBD2 (5 bases each). This CDR3 comprises 15 residues. Trimming shortened V by 4 bases and J by 4 bases, and 14 bases separated the two germline ends. CDR1 is SGHTA, CDR2 FQGTGA, per germline. The CDR3 bases are TGTGCCAGCAGCTCGACGGGACCCGCTTACAATGAGCAGTTCTTC. Amino acid sequence: CASSSTGPAYNEQFF.

This clonotype was observed a handful of times. The chain carries TRBV20-1 and TRBJ1-5, with 7 bases matching TRBD1. With V trimmed by 6 bases and J by 5 bases, 19 bases remained unmatched. This CDR3 is 17 amino acids long. Germline loops: CDR1 DFQATT, CDR2 SNEGSKA (reference sequence). The CDR3 nucleotides read TGCAGTGCCGCGATCGAGGGGGCAGGGTTAATATATCAGCCCCAGCATTTT. It translates to CSAAIEGAGLIYQPQHF.

This clonotype was seen a handful of times. This chain connects TRBV20-1 to TRBJ1-2; TRBD1 agrees at 8 bases. The CDR3 length is 13 residues. The J segment lost 6 bases and the V segment lost 6 bases, leaving 9 bases of the junction unmatched. Germline V lookup: CDR1 DFQATT, CDR2 SNEGSKA (reference sequence). CDR3 nucleotide sequence: TGCAGTGCCGCCAGGGACAGGCAGCATGGCTACACCTTC. It specifies CSAARDRQHGYTF.

This clonotype was found many times. The chain carries TRBV11-2 and TRBJ2-1; 9 bases align to TRBD2. The germline V gene encodes CDR1 SGHAT and CDR2 FQNNGV. V lost 1 base, J lost 6 bases, and 4 bases stayed unmatched. CDR3 length: 15 amino acids. The CDR3 reads CASSLGLAGLNEQFF. For the CDR3, the DNA is TGTGCCAGCAGCTTAGGCCTAGCGGGACTCAATGAGCAGTTCTTC.

The table lists this clonotype with a few counts. The rearrangement links TRBV20-1 to TRBJ2-5, with D possibly matching TRBD2 (5 bases). Per germline, CDR1 DFQATT and CDR2 SNEGSKA (reference sequence). This CDR3 is 14 amino acids long. V was cut by 3 bases and J by 1 base, with 12 bases left in between. The CDR3 protein is CSASSAGFQETQYF. CDR3 DNA: TGCAGTGCTAGTTCGGCGGGCTTCCAAGAGACCCAGTACTTC.

The sample holds a few counts of this clonotype. V is TRBV9 and J is TRBJ2-7; the match to TRBD2 covers 7 bases. This CDR3 has 17 residues. The junction had 18 bases not matched to a gene; V was cut back by 4 bases and J by 5 bases. The V gene's germline CDR1 is SGDLS and CDR2 YYNGEE. The CDR3 DNA follows: TGTGCCAGCAGCTCTAAAAGGCGGGAGAAATGTGAGGACGAGCAGTACGTC. This encodes CASSSKRREKCEDEQYV.

The chain recombines TRBV6-2 or TRBV6-3 with TRBJ1-1, with a weak D call TRBD1 (6 bases). CDR1 is MNHEY, CDR2 SVGEGT, per germline. V was pared by 5 bases and J by 5 bases, with 12 bases between. CDR3 size: 13 residues. The CDR3 DNA reads as TGTGCCAGCAGTAAAGGGGGTAAAACTGAAGCTTTCTTT. Encoded protein: CASSKGGKTEAFF.

This clonotype has a count of ten or more. The CDR3 sequence is CSARPSPGTISYEQYF. The CDR3 DNA sequence: TGCAGTGCTAGACCTAGTCCCGGGACTATCTCCTACGAGCAGTACTTC. The chain employs TRBV20-1 and TRBJ2-7, with 7 bases aligning to TRBD2. There are 16 residues in the CDR3. Germline V CDR1 and CDR2: DFQATT, SNEGSKA (reference sequence). Trimming removed 2 bases from V and 0 bases from J; junction bases left unmatched: 10.

The rearrangement uses TRBV27 and TRBJ2-7; TRBD1 matches 9 bases. The V segment lost 6 bases and the J segment 5 bases; nucleotides outside the gene matches: 8. Per the germline V gene, CDR1 is MNHEY and CDR2 is SMNVEV (reference sequence). The CDR3 consists of 14 residues. This CDR3 is CASSWGQGPHEQYF. The CDR3 nucleotides read TGTGCCAGCAGCTGGGGACAGGGTCCCCACGAGCAGTACTTC.

This clonotype was counted ten times or more. V usage is TRBV27 and J usage is TRBJ2-1, with 10 bases that match TRBD2. V was clipped by 5 bases and J by 7 bases; unmatched bases: 20. The CDR3 totals 19 residues. CDR1 and CDR2 from the germline V gene are MNHEY and SMNVEV (reference sequence). CDR3 amino acids: CASSPPWPYKREGENEQFF. CDR3 DNA sequence: TGTGCCAGCAGTCCCCCGTGGCCGTACAAGCGGGAGGGCGAGAATGAGCAGTTCTTC.

This clonotype has a handful of counts. This may be a read error, as it is one base from a much larger clone. The CDR3 here is CASSRNMAKNIQYF. CDR3 nucleotides: TGTGCCAGCAGCCGGAACATGGCCAAAAACATTCAGTACTTC. The V gene is TRBV13, the J gene TRBJ2-4; D not resolved. This CDR3 has 14 amino acids. Germline lookup yields CDR1 PRHDT and CDR2 FYEKMQ (reference sequence). V was pared by 5 bases and J by 1 base, with 9 bases between.

At least ten counts were recorded for this clonotype. The chain links TRBV19 to TRBJ1-1; a possible D gene is TRBD1 (6 bases). This CDR3 has 15 amino acids. The germline V gene has CDR1 LNHDA and CDR2 SQIVND (reference sequence). The V end lost 5 bases, the J end lost 1 base, and 14 bases lay between the germline ends. The CDR3 bases are TGTGCCAGTAGTCCCTGGGGCAGGGGGAACACTGAAGCTTTCTTT. It encodes CASSPWGRGNTEAFF.

This clonotype was counted only a few times. The V call is TRBV3-1, the J call TRBJ2-3, with no clear D. Deletions cut 6 bases from V and 3 bases from J, with 13 bases between. This CDR3 contains 14 residues. Looked up from germline, CDR1 is LGHDT and CDR2 is YNNKEL (reference sequence). CDR3 DNA sequence: TGTGCCAGCAGTCCCCCCGCCACAACAGATACGCAGTATTTT. Its protein is CASSPPATTDTQYF.

This clonotype has ten or more counts. The V call is TRBV3-1, the J call TRBJ2-3; no firm D call. This CDR3 region has 15 residues. Germline loops: CDR1 LGHDT, CDR2 YNNKEL (reference sequence). The V gene lost 8 bases and the J gene lost 0 bases, with 15 bases spanning the gap. This CDR3 is CASGKRGTSTDTQYF. The CDR3 nucleotides are TGTGCCAGCGGCAAGCGAGGCACGAGCACAGATACGCAGTATTTT.

This clonotype has ten or more counts. The CDR3 nucleotides read TGTGCCAGCAGTCCCCCCATGGGAGGGTATAGCAATCAGCCCCAGCATTTT. Translated, it gives CASSPPMGGYSNQPQHF. V usage is TRBV28 and J usage is TRBJ1-5; D uncertain. The CDR3 sequence is 17 residues long. CDR1 is MDHEN and CDR2 is SYDVKM in the germline V gene. The germline V and J ends were trimmed by 5 bases and 0 bases, with 17 bases remaining between them.

Many counts were recorded for this clonotype. The V and J genes are TRBV5-6 and TRBJ1-3, with D tentatively TRBD1 (6 bases). The CDR3 has 15 residues. The V and J ends lost 2 bases and 5 bases respectively, with 14 bases between them. Germline loops: CDR1 SGHDT, CDR2 YYEEEE. CDR3 coding DNA: TGTGCCAGCAGCTTCTTACAGGGACGAAGAAACACCATATATTTT. It encodes CASSFLQGRRNTIYF.

The table lists this clonotype with many counts. The CDR3 DNA follows: TGTGCCAGCAGGAGGGGGGGCAGCACTGAAGCTTTCTTT. Protein: CASRRGGSTEAFF. V usage is TRBV6-1 and J usage is TRBJ1-1; weak D call: TRBD1 (6 bases). This CDR3 has 13 residues. With 6 bases removed from V and 4 bases from J, the gap between germline ends came to 12 bases. Germline CDR1 reads MNHNS; CDR2 reads SASEGT.

This clonotype was seen ten or more times. This chain links TRBV11-2 with TRBJ2-5; perhaps TRBD1 as D (5 bases). Germline CDR1 SGHAT, CDR2 FQNNGV. Trimming left V 1 base short and J 2 bases short, with 14 bases between. This CDR3 contains 16 residues. The CDR3 is CASSLGQGWFQETQYF. The CDR3 nucleotides read TGTGCCAGCAGCTTAGGCCAGGGTTGGTTTCAAGAGACCCAGTACTTC.

In this sample, this clonotype turned up many times. The J gene is TRBJ1-1, the V gene TRBV6-2 or TRBV6-3, with D hard to call. Germline-derived CDR1 and CDR2 are MNHEY and SVGEGT. Trimming cost V 5 bases and J 1 base, with 8 bases left between them. The CDR3 extends over 13 amino acids. This chain's CDR3 is CASSNEANTEAFF. CDR3 bases: TGTGCCAGCAGTAATGAGGCGAACACTGAAGCTTTCTTT.

This clonotype was seen a handful of times. The rearrangement links TRBV20-1 to TRBJ1-2, with TRBD1 matching 9 bases. V gave up 0 bases and J gave up 4 bases; unmatched junction bases: 3. The length of the CDR3 is 14 residues. Germline CDR1 and CDR2: DFQATT and SNEGSKA (reference sequence). The CDR3, as DNA: TGCAGTGCTAGAGAGGACAGGGGAATCTATGGCTACACCTTC. It specifies CSAREDRGIYGYTF.

In its sample, this clonotype was seen many times. J is TRBJ2-5 and V is TRBV3-1, with unresolved D. This CDR3 spans 15 amino acids. Germline CDR1 LGHDT, CDR2 YNNKEL (reference sequence). V shed 4 bases and J shed 4 bases, with 16 bases lying between them. DNA for the CDR3: TGTGCCAGCAGCCTTGGTGGGTCGGGCGTAGAGACCCAGTACTTC. Translated: CASSLGGSGVETQYF.

Many counts were recorded for this clonotype. The chain is built from TRBV19 and TRBJ1-5; D is undetermined. V was cut by 6 bases and J by 3 bases, with 12 bases left in between. The CDR3 has 14 amino acids. Germline CDR1 LNHDA, CDR2 SQIVND (reference sequence). CDR3 coding DNA: TGTGCCAGTAGGTTCATCCAGGACAATCAGCCCCAGCATTTT. Translation: CASRFIQDNQPQHF.

The sample holds many counts of this clonotype. The chain has TRBV9 and TRBJ1-1; the D gene is possibly TRBD1 (6 bases). This CDR3 is built from 13 residues. Trimming pared 3 bases from V and 4 bases from J, leaving 10 bases between. Germline V gives CDR1 SGDLS, CDR2 YYNGEE. CDR3 in amino acids: CASSEQGVTEAFF. The DNA for the CDR3 is TGTGCCAGCAGCGAACAGGGTGTCACTGAAGCTTTCTTT.

J is TRBJ2-7 and V is TRBV7-8, with 13 bases that match TRBD2. This CDR3 has 16 residues. The germline gives CDR1 SGHVS, CDR2 FQNEAQ. This CDR3 reads CASSLVRLAGGDERYV. Here the CDR3 DNA reads TGTGCCAGCAGCTTAGTGCGACTAGCGGGAGGCGACGAGCGGTACGTC.

Ten or more counts support this clonotype. The chain carries TRBV28 and TRBJ1-5; possibly TRBD1 for D (5 bases). This CDR3 is 15 amino acids long. Trimming took 1 base from V and 7 from J, leaving 14 bases between them. CDR1 is MDHEN, CDR2 SYDVKM, per germline. The CDR3 here is CASSLLGREGQPQHF. CDR3 DNA sequence: TGTGCCAGCAGTTTATTAGGTAGGGAGGGGCAGCCCCAGCATTTT.

V and J are TRBV20-1 and TRBJ1-1, with 8 bases aligning to TRBD1. After removal of 6 bases from V and 11 bases from J, the junction contained 8 bases not matched to a gene. Germline CDR1 and CDR2: DFQATT and SNEGSKA (reference sequence). The CDR3 totals 11 residues. Here the CDR3 reads CSARDRKVAFF. The CDR3 DNA is TGCAGTGCCAGGGACAGGAAGGTGGCTTTCTTT.

With respect to this clonotype: A read error may be the cause here, since a much bigger clone is one base away. The J gene is TRBJ1-3, the V gene TRBV11-2; possibly TRBD1 for D (5 bases). The CDR3 is 17 amino acids. Germline CDR1 is SGHAT and CDR2 is FQNNGV. V shed 1 base and J shed 0 bases, with 13 bases lying between them. CDR3 region: CASSLVEGLSSGNTIYF. CDR3 bases: TGTGCCAGCAGCTTAGTTGAGGGACTCTCCTCTGGAAACACCATATATTTT.

The chain has TRBV5-1 and TRBJ1-3; D is ambiguous. The CDR3 is 16 amino acids. CDR1 and CDR2 from the germline V gene are SGHRS and YFSETQ. Trimming took off 1 base at V and 1 base at J, with 12 bases between the two ends. The CDR3 sequence is CASSLFAPESGNTIYF. Here the CDR3 DNA reads TGCGCCAGCAGCTTGTTTGCCCCCGAATCTGGAAACACCATATATTTT. The full variable domain, its missing parts supplied by reference TRBV5-1 and TRBJ1-3, is KAGVTQTPRYLIKTRGQQVTLSCSPISGHRSVSWYQQTPGQGLQFLFEYFSETQRNKGNFPGRFSGRQFSNSRSEMNVSTLELGDSALYLCASSLFAPESGNTIYFGEGSWLTVV.

This clonotype was observed many times. The chain combines TRBV27 with TRBJ2-7; 8 positions match TRBD2. Germline V gene data show CDR1 as MNHEY and CDR2 as SMNVEV (reference sequence). J gave up 4 bases and V 8 bases, and 7 bases lay outside the gene matches. CDR3 size: 13 residues. In nucleotides, the CDR3 is TGTGCCAGCGGAAGCGGGAGTAGTTACGAGCAGTACTTC. Translation: CASGSGSSYEQYF.